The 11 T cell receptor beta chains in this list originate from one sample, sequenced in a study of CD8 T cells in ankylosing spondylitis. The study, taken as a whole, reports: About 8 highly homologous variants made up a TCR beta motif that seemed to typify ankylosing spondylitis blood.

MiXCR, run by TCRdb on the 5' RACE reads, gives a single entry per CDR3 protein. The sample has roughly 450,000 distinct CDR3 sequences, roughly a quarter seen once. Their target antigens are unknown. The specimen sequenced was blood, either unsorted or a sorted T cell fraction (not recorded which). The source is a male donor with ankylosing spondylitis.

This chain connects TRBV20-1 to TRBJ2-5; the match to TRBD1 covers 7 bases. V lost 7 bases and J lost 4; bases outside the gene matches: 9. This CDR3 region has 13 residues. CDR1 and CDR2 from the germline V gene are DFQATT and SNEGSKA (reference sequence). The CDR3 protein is CSVQPRGPETQYF. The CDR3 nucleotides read TGCAGTGTCCAGCCAAGGGGGCCAGAGACCCAGTACTTC.

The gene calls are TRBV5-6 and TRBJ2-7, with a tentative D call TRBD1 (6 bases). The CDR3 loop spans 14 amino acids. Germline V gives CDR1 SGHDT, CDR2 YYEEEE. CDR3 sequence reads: CASSLVGTGFFQDV. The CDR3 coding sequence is TGTGCCAGCAGCTTGGTGGGCACAGGGTTCTTCCAGGACGTC.

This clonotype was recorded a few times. CDR3 region: CSGDPQGTDTQYF. CDR3 coding DNA: TGCAGTGGGGACCCTCAAGGCACAGATACGCAGTATTTT. This sequence joins TRBV20-1 and TRBJ2-3; D may correspond to TRBD1 or TRBD2 (5 bases each). The CDR3 has 13 amino acids. Trimming took 7 bases from V and 1 from J, leaving 12 bases between them. Germline-derived CDR1 and CDR2 are DFQATT and SNEGSKA (reference sequence).

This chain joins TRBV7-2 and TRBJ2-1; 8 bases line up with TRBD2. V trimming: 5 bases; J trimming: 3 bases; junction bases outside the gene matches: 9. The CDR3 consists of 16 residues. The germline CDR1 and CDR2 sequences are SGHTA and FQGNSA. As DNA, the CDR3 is TGTGCCAGCAGCCCCCGAGCGGGAGCACACTACAATGAGCAGTTCTTC. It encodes CASSPRAGAHYNEQFF.

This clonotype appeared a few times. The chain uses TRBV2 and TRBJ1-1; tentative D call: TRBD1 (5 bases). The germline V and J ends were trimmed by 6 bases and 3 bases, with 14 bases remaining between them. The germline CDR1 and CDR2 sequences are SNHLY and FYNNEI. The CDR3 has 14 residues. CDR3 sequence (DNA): TGTGCCAGCAGCCGGGACGGACATTACACTGAAGCTTTCTTT. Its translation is CASSRDGHYTEAFF.

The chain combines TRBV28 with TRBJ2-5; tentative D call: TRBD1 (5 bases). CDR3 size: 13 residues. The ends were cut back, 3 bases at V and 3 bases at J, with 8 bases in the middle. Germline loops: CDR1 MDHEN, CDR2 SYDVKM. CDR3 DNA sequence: TGTGCCAGCAGTTTTGTCAGGGAAGAGACCCAGTACTTC. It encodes CASSFVREETQYF.

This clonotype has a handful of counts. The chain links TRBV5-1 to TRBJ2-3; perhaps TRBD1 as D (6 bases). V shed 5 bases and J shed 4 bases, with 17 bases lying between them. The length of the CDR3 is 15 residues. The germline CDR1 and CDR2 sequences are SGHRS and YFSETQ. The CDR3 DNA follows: TGCGCCAGCAGGATGGCCCAGGGGACCCCAGATACGCAGTATTTT. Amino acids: CASRMAQGTPDTQYF.

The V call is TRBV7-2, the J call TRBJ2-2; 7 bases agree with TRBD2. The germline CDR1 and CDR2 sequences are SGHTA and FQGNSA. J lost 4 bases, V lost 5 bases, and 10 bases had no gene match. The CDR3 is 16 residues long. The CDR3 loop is CASSKPGLQVTGELFF. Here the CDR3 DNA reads TGTGCCAGCAGCAAACCGGGACTACAGGTCACCGGGGAGCTGTTTTTT.

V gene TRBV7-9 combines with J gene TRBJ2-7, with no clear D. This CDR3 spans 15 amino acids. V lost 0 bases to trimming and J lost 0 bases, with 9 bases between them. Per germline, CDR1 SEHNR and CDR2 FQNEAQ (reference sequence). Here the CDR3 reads CASSLAGSFSYEQYF. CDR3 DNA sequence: TGTGCCAGCAGCTTAGCGGGCAGCTTCTCCTACGAGCAGTACTTC.

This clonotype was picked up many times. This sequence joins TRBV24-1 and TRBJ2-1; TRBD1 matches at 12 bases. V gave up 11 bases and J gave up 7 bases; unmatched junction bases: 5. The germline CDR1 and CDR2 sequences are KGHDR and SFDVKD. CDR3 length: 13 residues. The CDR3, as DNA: TGTGCCATCGGGACAGGGGGCGGAAATGAGCAGTTCTTC. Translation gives CAIGTGGGNEQFF.

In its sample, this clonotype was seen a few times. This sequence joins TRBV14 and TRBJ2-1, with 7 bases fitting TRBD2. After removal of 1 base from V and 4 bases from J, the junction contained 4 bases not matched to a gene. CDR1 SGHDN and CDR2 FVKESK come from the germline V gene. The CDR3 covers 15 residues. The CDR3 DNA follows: TGTGCCAGCAGCCAAGGAGCGGGAAGGTACAATGAGCAGTTCTTC. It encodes CASSQGAGRYNEQFF.